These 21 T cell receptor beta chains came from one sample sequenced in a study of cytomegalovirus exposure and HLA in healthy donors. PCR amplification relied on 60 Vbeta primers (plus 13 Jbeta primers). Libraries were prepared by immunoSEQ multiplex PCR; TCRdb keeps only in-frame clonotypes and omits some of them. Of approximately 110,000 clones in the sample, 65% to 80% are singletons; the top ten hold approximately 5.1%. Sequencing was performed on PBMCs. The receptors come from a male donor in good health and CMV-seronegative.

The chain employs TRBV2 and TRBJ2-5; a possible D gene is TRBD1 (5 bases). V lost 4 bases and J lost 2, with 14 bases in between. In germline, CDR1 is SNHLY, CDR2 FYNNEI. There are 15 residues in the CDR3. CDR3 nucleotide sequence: TGTGCCAGCAGTGGGGCAGGGATATCTCAAGAGACCCAGTACTTC. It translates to CASSGAGISQETQYF.

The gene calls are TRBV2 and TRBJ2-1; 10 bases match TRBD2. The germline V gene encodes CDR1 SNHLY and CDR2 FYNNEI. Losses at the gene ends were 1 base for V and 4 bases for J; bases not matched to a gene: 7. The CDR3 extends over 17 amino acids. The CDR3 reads CASSEGRGSGGYNEQFF. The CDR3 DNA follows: TGTGCCAGCAGTGAAGGTCGGGGTAGCGGGGGGTACAATGAGCAGTTCTTC.

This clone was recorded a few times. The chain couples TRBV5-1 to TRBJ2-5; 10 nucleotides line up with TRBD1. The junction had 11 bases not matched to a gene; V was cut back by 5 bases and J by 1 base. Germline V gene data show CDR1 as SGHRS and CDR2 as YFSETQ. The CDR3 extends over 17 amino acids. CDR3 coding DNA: TGCGCCAGCAGTTCCGGACAGGGGGGTCCTGCCCAAGAGACCCAGTACTTC. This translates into CASSSGQGGPAQETQYF.

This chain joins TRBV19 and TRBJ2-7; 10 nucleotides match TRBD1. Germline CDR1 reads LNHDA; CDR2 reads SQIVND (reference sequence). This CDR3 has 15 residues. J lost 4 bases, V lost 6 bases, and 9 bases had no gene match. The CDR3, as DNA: TGTGCCAGTAGGACTAGGACAGGGGGTCCGTACGAGCAGTACTTC. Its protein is CASRTRTGGPYEQYF.

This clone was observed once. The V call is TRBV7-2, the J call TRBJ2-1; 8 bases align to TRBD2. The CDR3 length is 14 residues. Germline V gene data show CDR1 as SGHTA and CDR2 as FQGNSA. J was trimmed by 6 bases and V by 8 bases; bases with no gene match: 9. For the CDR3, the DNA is TGTGCCAGCTTGCGGGCTAGCGGGTCCAATGAGCAGTTCTTC. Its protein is CASLRASGSNEQFF. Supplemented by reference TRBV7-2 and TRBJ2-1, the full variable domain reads GAGVSQSPSNKVTEKGKDVELRCDPISGHTALYWYRQSLGQGLEFLIYFQGNSAPDKSGLPSDRFSAERTGGSVSTLTIQRTQQEDSAVYLCASLRASGSNEQFFGPGTRLTVL.

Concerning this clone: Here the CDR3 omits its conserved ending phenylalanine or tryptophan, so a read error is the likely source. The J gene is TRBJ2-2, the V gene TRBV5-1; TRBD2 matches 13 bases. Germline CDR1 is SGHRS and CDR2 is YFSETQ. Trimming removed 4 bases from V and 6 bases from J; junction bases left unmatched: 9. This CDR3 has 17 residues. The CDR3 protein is CASSEPLAGGFSGELFL. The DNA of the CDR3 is TGCGCCAGCAGCGAACCACTAGCGGGAGGGTTCTCCGGGGAGCTGTTTCTT.

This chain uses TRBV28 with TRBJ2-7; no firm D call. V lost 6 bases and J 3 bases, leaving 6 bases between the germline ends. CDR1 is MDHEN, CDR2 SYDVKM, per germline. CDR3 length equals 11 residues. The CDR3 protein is CASSPNYEQYF. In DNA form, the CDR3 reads TGTGCCAGCAGCCCAAACTACGAGCAGTACTTC. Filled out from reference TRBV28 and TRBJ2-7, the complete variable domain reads DVKVTQSSRYLVKRTGEKVFLECVQDMDHENMFWYRQDPGLGLRLIYFSYDVKMKEKGDIPEGYSVSREKKERFSLILESASTNQTSMYLCASSPNYEQYFGPGTRLTVT.

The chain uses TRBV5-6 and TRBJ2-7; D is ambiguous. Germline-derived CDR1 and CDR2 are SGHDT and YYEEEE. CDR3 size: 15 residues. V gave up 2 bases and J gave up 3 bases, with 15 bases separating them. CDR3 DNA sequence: TGTGCCAGCAGCTTTAGTTTCGAGGAAGTCTACGAGCAGTACTTC. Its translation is CASSFSFEEVYEQYF. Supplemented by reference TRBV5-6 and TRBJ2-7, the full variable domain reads DAGVTQSPTHLIKTRGQQVTLRCSPKSGHDTVSWYQQALGQGPQFIFQYYEEEERQRGNFPDRFSGHQFPNYSSELNVNALLLGDSALYLCASSFSFEEVYEQYFGPGTRLTVT.

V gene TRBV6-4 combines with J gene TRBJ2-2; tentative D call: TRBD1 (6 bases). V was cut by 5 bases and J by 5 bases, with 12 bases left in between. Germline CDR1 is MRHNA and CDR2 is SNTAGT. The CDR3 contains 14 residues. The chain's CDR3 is CASSSDGTTGELFF. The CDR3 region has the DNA TGTGCCAGCAGTTCAGACGGGACAACCGGGGAGCTGTTTTTT.

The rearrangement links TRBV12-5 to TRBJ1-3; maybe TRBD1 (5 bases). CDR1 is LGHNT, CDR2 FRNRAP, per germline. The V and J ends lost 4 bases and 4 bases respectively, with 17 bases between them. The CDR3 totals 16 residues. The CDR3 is CASGSRRERSGNTIYF. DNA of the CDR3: TGTGCTAGTGGTTCCCGCAGGGAACGGTCGGGAAACACCATATATTTT.

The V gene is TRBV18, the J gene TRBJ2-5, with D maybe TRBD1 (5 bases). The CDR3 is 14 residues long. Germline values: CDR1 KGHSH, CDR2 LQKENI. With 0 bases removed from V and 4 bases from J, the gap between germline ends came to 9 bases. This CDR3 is CASSPPGVTETQYF. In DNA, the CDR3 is TGTGCCAGCTCACCACCAGGGGTGACAGAGACCCAGTACTTC.

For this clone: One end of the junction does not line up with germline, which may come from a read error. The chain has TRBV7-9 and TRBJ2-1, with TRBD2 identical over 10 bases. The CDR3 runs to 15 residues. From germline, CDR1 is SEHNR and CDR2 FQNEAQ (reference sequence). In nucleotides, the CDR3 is TGTTCCAGCAGCTTACAGCGGGAGGGCCGGGGTGAGCAGTTCTTC. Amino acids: CSSSLQREGRGEQFF.

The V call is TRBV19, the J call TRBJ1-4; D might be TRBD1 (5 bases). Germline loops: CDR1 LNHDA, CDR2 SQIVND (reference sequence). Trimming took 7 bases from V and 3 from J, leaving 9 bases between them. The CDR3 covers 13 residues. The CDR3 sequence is CASNGGANEKLFF. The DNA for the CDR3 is TGTGCCAGTAACGGGGGAGCTAATGAAAAACTGTTTTTT.

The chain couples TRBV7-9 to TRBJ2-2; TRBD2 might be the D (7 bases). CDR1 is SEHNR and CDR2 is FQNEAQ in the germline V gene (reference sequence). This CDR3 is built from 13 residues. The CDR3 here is CAGGAPNTGELFF. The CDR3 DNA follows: TGTGCTGGGGGGGCCCCGAACACCGGGGAGCTGTTTTTT.

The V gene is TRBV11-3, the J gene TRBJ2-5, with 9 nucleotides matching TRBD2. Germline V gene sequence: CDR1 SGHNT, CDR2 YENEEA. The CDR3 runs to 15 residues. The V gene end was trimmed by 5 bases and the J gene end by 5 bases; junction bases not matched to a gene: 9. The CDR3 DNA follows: TGTGCCAGCAGCCCACCCCTAGCGGGATGGGAGACCCAGTACTTC. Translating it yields CASSPPLAGWETQYF.

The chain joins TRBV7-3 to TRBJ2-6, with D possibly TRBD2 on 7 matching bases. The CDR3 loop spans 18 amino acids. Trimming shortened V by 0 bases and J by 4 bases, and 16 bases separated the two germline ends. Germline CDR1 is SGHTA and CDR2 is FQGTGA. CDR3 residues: CASSLTRAGAPGANVLTF. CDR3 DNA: TGTGCCAGCAGCTTAACCCGGGCGGGGGCGCCGGGGGCCAACGTCCTGACTTTC.

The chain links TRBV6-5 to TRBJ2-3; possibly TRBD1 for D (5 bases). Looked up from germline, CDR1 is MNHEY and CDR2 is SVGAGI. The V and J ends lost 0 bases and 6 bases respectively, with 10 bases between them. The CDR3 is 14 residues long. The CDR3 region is CASSYSRTRDTQYF. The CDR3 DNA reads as TGTGCCAGCAGTTACTCTCGGACAAGGGATACGCAGTATTTT.

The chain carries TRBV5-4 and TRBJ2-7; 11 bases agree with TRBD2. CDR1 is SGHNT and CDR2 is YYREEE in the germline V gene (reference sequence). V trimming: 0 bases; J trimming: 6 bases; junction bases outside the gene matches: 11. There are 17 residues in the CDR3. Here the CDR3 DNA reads TGTGCCAGCAGCTTGGCCCCGACTAGCGGGGACTTTGGCGAGCAGTACTTC. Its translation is CASSLAPTSGDFGEQYF.

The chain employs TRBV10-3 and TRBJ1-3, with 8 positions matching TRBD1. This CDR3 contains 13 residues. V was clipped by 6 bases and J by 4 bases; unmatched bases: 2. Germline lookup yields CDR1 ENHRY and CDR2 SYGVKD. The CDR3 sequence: CAIRGQEGNTIYF. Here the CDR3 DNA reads TGTGCCATCAGGGGACAGGAAGGAAACACCATATATTTT.

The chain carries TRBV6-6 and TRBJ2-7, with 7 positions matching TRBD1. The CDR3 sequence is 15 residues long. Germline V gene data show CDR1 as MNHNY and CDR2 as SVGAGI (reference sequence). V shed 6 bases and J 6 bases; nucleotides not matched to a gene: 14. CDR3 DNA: TGTGCCAGCAGCGAAGGGGTAAGGGGGCGGGCCGAGCAGTACTTC. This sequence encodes CASSEGVRGRAEQYF.

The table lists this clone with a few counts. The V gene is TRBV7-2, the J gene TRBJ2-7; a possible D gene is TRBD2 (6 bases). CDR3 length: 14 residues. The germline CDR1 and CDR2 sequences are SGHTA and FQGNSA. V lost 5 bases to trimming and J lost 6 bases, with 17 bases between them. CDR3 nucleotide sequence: TGTGCCAGCAGCGCCTCTAGCGCCATGGGCGAGCAGTACTTC. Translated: CASSASSAMGEQYF.